Each of the 13 T cell receptor beta chains below was sequenced from the same sample in a study of cytomegalovirus exposure and HLA in healthy donors. Libraries were prepared by immunoSEQ multiplex PCR; TCRdb keeps only in-frame clonotypes and omits some of them. The sample comprises some 200,000 clones, around 81% of which are singletons, and around 2.8% rests with the top ten. The sequencing input was PBMCs. The receptors come from a woman aged 18-29 years in good health and CMV-seropositive.

The rearrangement uses TRBV6-1 and TRBJ2-3, with D possibly being TRBD2 (7 bases). The CDR3 extends over 16 amino acids. Trimming left V 2 bases short and J 1 base short, with 13 bases between. Germline CDR1 MNHNS, CDR2 SASEGT. The CDR3 region has the DNA TGTGCCAGCAGTGAAAGGGGGGGGATTGGCACAGATACGCAGTATTTT. Translation: CASSERGGIGTDTQYF.

This chain uses TRBV2 with TRBJ1-3; no clear D. Trimming took off 3 bases at V and 0 bases at J, with 6 bases between the two ends. Per germline, CDR1 SNHLY and CDR2 FYNNEI. The CDR3 has 14 amino acids. Here the CDR3 DNA reads TGTGCCAGCAGTGACCGGTCCTCTGGAAACACCATATATTTT. Amino acids: CASSDRSSGNTIYF.

The rearrangement joins TRBV2 to TRBJ2-1, with TRBD2 identical over 14 bases. J gave up 4 bases and V 9 bases, and 2 bases lay outside the gene matches. This CDR3 contains 14 residues. Germline-derived CDR1 and CDR2 are SNHLY and FYNNEI. CDR3: CARGLAGEYNEQFF. The CDR3 DNA follows: TGTGCCAGGGGACTAGCGGGGGAGTACAATGAGCAGTTCTTC.

The genes are TRBV5-4 and TRBJ2-5, with a possible D match to TRBD1 (5 bases). The CDR3 runs to 14 residues. Trimming stripped 4 bases from V and 2 bases from J, with 12 bases between. Germline assignment: CDR1 SGHNT and CDR2 YYREEE (reference sequence). The CDR3 loop is CASSAMDKQETQYF. The CDR3 DNA reads TGTGCCAGCAGCGCCATGGACAAGCAAGAGACCCAGTACTTC.

This clone was recorded a few times. The chain employs TRBV5-1 and TRBJ1-4, with D possibly matching TRBD1 (6 bases). This CDR3 contains 15 residues. V lost 3 bases and J lost 7, with 16 bases in between. The germline CDR1 and CDR2 sequences are SGHRS and YFSETQ. The CDR3 loop reads CASSYTGSEGEKLFF. CDR3 nucleotide sequence: TGCGCCAGCAGCTATACAGGGTCCGAAGGTGAAAAACTGTTTTTT.

The genes are TRBV5-4 and TRBJ1-4, with D possibly being TRBD1 (5 bases). V lost 3 bases and J lost 9, with 18 bases in between. The CDR3 is 15 amino acids. Germline V CDR1 and CDR2: SGHNT, YYREEE (reference sequence). The CDR3 sequence: CASSSSGGVMKKLFF. In DNA form, the CDR3 reads TGTGCCAGCAGCTCTTCGGGGGGGGTTATGAAAAAACTGTTTTTT.

The genes are TRBV11-2 and TRBJ1-1; perhaps TRBD1 as D (5 bases). CDR1 is SGHAT and CDR2 is FQNNGV in the germline V gene. The V end was cut by 6 bases, the J end by 6 bases, with 14 bases between. The length of the CDR3 is 13 residues. The CDR3 loop is CASRVRAGSEAFF. In DNA form, the CDR3 reads TGTGCCAGCAGGGTAAGGGCAGGGTCTGAAGCTTTCTTT.

This rearrangement joins TRBV6-5 to TRBJ2-7; a weak D match, TRBD1 (6 bases). Per germline, CDR1 MNHEY and CDR2 SVGAGI. This CDR3 has 11 amino acids. Trimming took off 0 bases at V and 12 bases at J, with 9 bases between the two ends. The CDR3 sequence is CASSYSGTLYF. The CDR3 DNA is TGTGCCAGCAGTTACTCCGGGACATTGTACTTC.

This clone has only a few counts. The chain employs TRBV7-9 and TRBJ2-1; 12 bases line up with TRBD2. Germline V gene sequence: CDR1 SEHNR, CDR2 FQNEAQ (reference sequence). CDR3 length: 18 residues. V was pared by 4 bases and J by 9 bases, with 16 bases of the junction left unmatched. CDR3 loop: CASSSSSFASGGAREQFF. The CDR3 nucleotides read TGTGCCAGCAGCTCTTCGTCCTTTGCTAGCGGGGGGGCCCGTGAGCAGTTCTTC.

The V call is TRBV6-1, the J call TRBJ1-2, with 7 positions matching TRBD1. V shed 2 bases, J shed 1 base, and the junction held 7 bases outside the gene matches. CDR1 is MNHNS and CDR2 is SASEGT in the germline V gene. The CDR3 loop spans 16 amino acids. The DNA of the CDR3 is TGTGCCAGCAGTGAAAGGGGGACAGATCGTAACTATGGCTACACCTTC. Its protein product is CASSERGTDRNYGYTF.

The chain is built from TRBV9 and TRBJ2-3, with D possibly TRBD2 on 5 matching bases. This CDR3 has 12 amino acids. Trimming removed 0 bases at V and 6 bases at J, with 5 bases between. CDR1 is SGDLS and CDR2 is YYNGEE in the germline V gene. The chain's CDR3 is CASSVGGDTQYF. As DNA, the CDR3 is TGTGCCAGCAGCGTAGGAGGGGATACGCAGTATTTT.

The CDR3 protein is CSAPKTGGNYGYTF. CDR3 nucleotide sequence: TGCAGCGCGCCCAAGACAGGGGGAAACTATGGCTACACCTTC. The chain is built from TRBV29-1 and TRBJ1-2, with 9 bases fitting TRBD1. Germline trimming cut 7 bases from V and 2 bases from J; bases unmatched to any gene: 8. CDR3 size: 14 residues. Germline loops: CDR1 SQVTM, CDR2 ANQGSEA.

This rearrangement joins TRBV2 to TRBJ2-5, with 7 bases fitting TRBD2. Germline CDR1 is SNHLY and CDR2 is FYNNEI. The CDR3 consists of 15 residues. J gave up 1 base and V 4 bases, and 6 bases lay outside the gene matches. In nucleotides, the CDR3 is TGTGCCAGCAGTGTTGAAGCGGGGCTCCAAGAGACCCAGTACTTC. This gives the protein CASSVEAGLQETQYF.